This T cell receptor (beta chain) emerged from a study of T-cell reconstitution after alpha-beta-depleted transplantation in children. The CDR3 contains 12 residues. As it was prepared, the TCRbeta library received unique molecular identifiers. TCRdb re-derived calls from the PCR reads in MiXCR, one entry per CDR3 protein. The sample holds some 640,000 distinct CDR3 sequences, 15% to 20% seen once. This clonotype was counted at least ten times. The receptor was isolated from a human donor who donated a stem cell graft to a child with acute myeloid leukemia. The chain has TRBV21-1 and TRBJ2-7; TRBD1, as called in the table, went unchecked against the DNA. TRBV21-1 corresponds to a pseudogene. Specimen: PBMCs from the stem cell graft donor, collected from the stem cell graft. The chain's CDR3 is CASSKGGQGEYV. DNA for the CDR3: TGTGCCAGCAGCAAGGGAGGACAGGGGGAGTACGTC.